One and the same sample provided the 3 T cell receptor beta chains below, sequenced in a study of T-cell reconstitution after alpha-beta-depleted transplantation in children. Construction of the TCRbeta library involved unique molecular identifiers. TCRdb re-derived calls from the PCR reads in MiXCR, one entry per CDR3 protein. The sample records around 370,000 distinct CDR3 sequences, around 15% being singletons. Sequences were derived from PBMCs, mostly from graft donor cells, sampled 360 days after TCRalphabeta/CD19-depleted stem cell transplant. The origin of the receptors is a male patient aged 2 to 10 who had a stem cell transplant for acute lymphoblastic leukemia, so the T cells may come from the graft donor.

This clonotype came up a few times. CDR3 loop: CASTKVQRPSEYNEQFF. The CDR3 DNA follows: TGTGCCAGCACCAAGGTCCAGCGGCCCAGCGAGTACAATGAGCAGTTCTTC. The chain couples TRBV21-1 to TRBJ2-1; TRBD2 is taken as the D call from the table, unchecked against the DNA. TRBV21-1 is recorded as a pseudogene. The CDR3 has 17 residues.

Many counts were recorded for this clonotype. The rearrangement uses TRBV4-1 and TRBJ2-7; TRBD1 aligns across 11 bases. The CDR3 extends over 16 amino acids. The V gene end was trimmed by 2 bases and the J gene end by 2 bases; junction bases not matched to a gene: 5. Looked up from germline, CDR1 is MGHRA and CDR2 is YSYEKL. The CDR3 reads CASSQNAGQGAYEQYF. CDR3 bases: TGCGCCAGCAGCCAAAACGCGGGACAGGGGGCCTACGAGCAGTACTTC.

This chain uses TRBV5-1 with TRBJ2-2; D tentatively fits TRBD1 or TRBD2 (5 bases each). This CDR3 spans 14 amino acids. The germline V gene encodes CDR1 SGHRS and CDR2 YFSETQ. The V end was cut by 2 bases, the J end by 6 bases, with 11 bases between. CDR3 sequence: CASSFSLGPGELFF. The CDR3 DNA sequence: TGCGCCAGCAGCTTTAGTCTGGGACCCGGGGAGCTGTTTTTT.